The 21 T cell receptor beta chains presented below share a single source sample, sequenced in a study of blood T cell repertoires in COVID-19. The method was immunoSEQ multiplex PCR; TCRdb's version includes in-frame clones alone and lacks a portion of them. The sample includes 400,000 to 550,000 clones, about 89% of them seen just once. The source material was peripheral blood. These receptors were collected from a woman aged 25 to 39 with acute or convalescent COVID-19.

The chain is built from TRBV19 and TRBJ1-3; no firm D call. Deletions cut 9 bases from V and 3 bases from J, with 12 bases between. CDR1 and CDR2 from the germline V gene are LNHDA and SQIVND (reference sequence). The CDR3 is made up of 13 amino acids. The CDR3 bases are TGTGCCAGCGCACAGAGTCTTGGAAACACCATATATTTT. Its translation is CASAQSLGNTIYF.

The V and J genes are TRBV5-1 and TRBJ1-2; no reliable D call. Looked up from germline, CDR1 is SGHRS and CDR2 is YFSETQ. This CDR3 contains 13 residues. V lost 3 bases to trimming and J lost 2 bases, with 8 bases between them. The CDR3, as DNA: TGCGCCAGCAGCTACAGAGCCAACTATGGCTACACCTTC. Its translation is CASSYRANYGYTF.

V is TRBV2 and J is TRBJ2-5; weak D call: TRBD2 (5 bases). The CDR3 has 13 residues. Trimming pared 6 bases from V and 5 bases from J, leaving 13 bases between. Germline V gives CDR1 SNHLY, CDR2 FYNNEI. The CDR3 sequence: CASRRRVGETQYF. The CDR3 DNA is TGTGCCAGCAGGAGGCGGGTGGGGGAGACCCAGTACTTC.

This clone was observed a single time. The chain uses TRBV15 and TRBJ2-1; 7 bases are shared with TRBD2. The length of the CDR3 is 17 residues. Germline CDR1 is LNHNV and CDR2 is YYDKDF (reference sequence). Trimming cost V 0 bases and J 9 bases; bases outside gene matches: 14. The CDR3 sequence is CATSRDLAGEVSSEQFF. The DNA for the CDR3 is TGTGCCACCAGCAGAGATCTGGCGGGGGAAGTGAGTAGTGAGCAGTTCTTC.

This rearrangement joins TRBV21-1 to TRBJ1-5; TRBD1 was called by the table and not checked on the DNA. TRBV21-1 is annotated as a pseudogene. CDR3 size: 17 residues. CDR3 sequence: CASNPWFRGVSNQPQHF. The CDR3 nucleotides are TGTGCCAGCAACCCATGGTTCAGGGGGGTAAGCAATCAGCCCCAGCATTTT.

The chain carries TRBV6-1 and TRBJ2-7, with 7 bases matching TRBD2. Germline V gives CDR1 MNHNS, CDR2 SASEGT. Germline trimming cut 0 bases from V and 3 bases from J; bases unmatched to any gene: 8. CDR3 length: 16 amino acids. In DNA, the CDR3 is TGTGCCAGCAGTGAAGCGGTGGTCGGGGGGATCTACGAGCAGTACTTC. This encodes CASSEAVVGGIYEQYF.

The genes are TRBV10-2 and TRBJ2-7; 8 bases fit TRBD1. Trimming at V came to 6 bases and at J to 5 bases, leaving 9 bases not matched to a gene. CDR1 and CDR2 from the germline V gene are WSHSY and SAAADI. This CDR3 contains 14 residues. The DNA for the CDR3 is TGCGCCAGCAGAGAAGACAGGGGTGTGGACGAGCAGTACTTC. It encodes CASREDRGVDEQYF.

This chain joins TRBV7-8 and TRBJ1-1; D gene uncertain. The CDR3 extends over 13 amino acids. The germline gives CDR1 SGHVS, CDR2 FQNEAQ. V shed 3 bases and J shed 3 bases, with 8 bases lying between them. CDR3 coding DNA: TGTGCCAGCAGCTTCGGGGTAGACACTGAAGCTTTCTTT. Residues: CASSFGVDTEAFF.

This clone occurred once. This sequence joins TRBV9 and TRBJ2-1; 11 bases are shared with TRBD2. The CDR3 runs to 15 residues. Germline CDR1 is SGDLS and CDR2 is YYNGEE. With V trimmed by 3 bases and J by 6 bases, 5 bases remained unmatched. CDR3 bases: TGTGCCAGCAGCGCGACTAGCGGGGCCACCAATGAGCAGTTCTTC. This encodes CASSATSGATNEQFF. Complete variable domain (other parts from reference TRBV9 and TRBJ2-1): DSGVTQTPKHLITATGQRVTLRCSPRSGDLSVYWYQQSLDQGLQFLIQYYNGEERAKGNILERFSAQQFPDLHSELNLSSLELGDSALYFCASSATSGATNEQFFGPGTRLTVL.

This chain links TRBV7-2 with TRBJ2-3, with 11 bases lining up with TRBD2. The CDR3 runs to 18 residues. V lost 5 bases to trimming and J lost 0 bases; unmatched junction nucleotides: 10. Germline assignment: CDR1 SGHTA and CDR2 FQGNSA. DNA for the CDR3: TGTGCCAGCAGCGGAACTAGCGGGGGCTTGACTAGCACAGATACGCAGTATTTT. Its protein is CASSGTSGGLTSTDTQYF.

This chain connects TRBV5-1 to TRBJ2-3, with D unclear. Germline V gene data show CDR1 as SGHRS and CDR2 as YFSETQ. This CDR3 has 14 amino acids. The germline V and J ends were trimmed by 2 bases and 3 bases, with 10 bases remaining between them. In DNA, the CDR3 is TGCGCCAGCAGCTTCGGCGACTTGACAGATACGCAGTATTTT. Amino acids: CASSFGDLTDTQYF.

The rearrangement joins TRBV24-1 to TRBJ2-1; tentatively, D is TRBD2 (5 bases). This CDR3 spans 13 amino acids. Germline V gene lookup returns CDR1 KGHDR and CDR2 SFDVKD. Deletions cut 5 bases from V and 7 bases from J, with 11 bases between. In nucleotides, the CDR3 is TGTGCCACCAGTGGCTACGGGGAAAATGAGCAGTTCTTC. Protein sequence: CATSGYGENEQFF.

This clone was observed a single time. The chain is built from TRBV6-5 and TRBJ2-3; D is uncertain. This CDR3 is built from 10 residues. Germline V CDR1 and CDR2: MNHEY, SVGAGI. CDR3 loop: CGTRLDTQYF. Written as DNA, the CDR3 is TGTGGAACGAGATTAGATACGCAGTATTTT.

About this clone: Other DNA sequences from this sample encode an identical CDR3 as well. The rearrangement uses TRBV5-1 and TRBJ2-3, with TRBD2 matching over 8 bases. Germline CDR1 is SGHRS and CDR2 is YFSETQ. This CDR3 comprises 15 residues. V dropped 0 bases and J dropped 1; count of bases not matched to a gene: 1. The chain's CDR3 is CASSLVLAGTDTQYF. The CDR3, as DNA: TGCGCCAGCAGCTTGGTACTAGCGGGCACAGATACGCAGTATTTT.

The chain recombines TRBV4-1 with TRBJ2-1; a possible D gene is TRBD2 (6 bases). V lost 4 bases to trimming and J lost 4 bases, with 14 bases between them. Germline V gene data show CDR1 as MGHRA and CDR2 as YSYEKL. The CDR3 length is 15 residues. CDR3 in DNA: TGCGCCAGCAGCCTCGCTCAAGGACTATACAATGAGCAGTTCTTC. Translated: CASSLAQGLYNEQFF.

The V gene is TRBV2, the J gene TRBJ2-5, with D possibly being TRBD1 (6 bases). The germline V and J ends were trimmed by 5 bases and 2 bases, with 15 bases remaining between them. Looked up from germline, CDR1 is SNHLY and CDR2 is FYNNEI. This CDR3 is 15 amino acids long. CDR3: CASSNDTGSQETQYF. The DNA of the CDR3 is TGTGCCAGCAGTAACGATACAGGGAGTCAAGAGACCCAGTACTTC.

The rearrangement links TRBV27 to TRBJ2-7; 7 bases line up with TRBD1. CDR1 is MNHEY, CDR2 SMNVEV, per germline (reference sequence). Unmatched junction bases numbered 6, after V lost 7 bases and J lost 3 bases. CDR3 length: 13 residues. The CDR3 reads CASTPYRGYEQYF. CDR3 coding DNA: TGTGCCAGCACCCCCTACAGGGGCTACGAGCAGTACTTC.

The chain carries TRBV2 and TRBJ2-7; 8 bases agree with TRBD1. Trimming took 4 bases from V and 1 from J; bases not matched to a gene: 6. The CDR3 spans 15 residues. Germline-derived CDR1 and CDR2 are SNHLY and FYNNEI. As DNA, the CDR3 is TGTGCCAGCAGTGTCCCGGGACAGGCATCCTACGAGCAGTACTTC. It specifies CASSVPGQASYEQYF.

The chain has TRBV7-8 and TRBJ2-3, with TRBD2 matching 9 bases. With V trimmed by 3 bases and J by 2 bases, 6 bases remained unmatched. The CDR3 consists of 16 residues. From germline, CDR1 is SGHVS and CDR2 FQNEAQ. The CDR3 here is CASSFSGGGPTDTQYF. CDR3 nucleotides: TGTGCCAGCAGCTTTAGCGGGGGCGGCCCCACAGATACGCAGTATTTT. Supplemented by reference TRBV7-8 and TRBJ2-3, the full variable domain reads GAGVSQSPRYKVAKRGQDVALRCDPISGHVSLFWYQQALGQGPEFLTYFQNEAQLDKSGLPSDRFFAERPEGSVSTLKIQRTQQEDSAVYLCASSFSGGGPTDTQYFGPGTRLTVL.

This chain connects TRBV18 to TRBJ2-5; perhaps TRBD1 as D (5 bases). The CDR3 is 15 residues long. The germline V and J ends were trimmed by 2 bases and 5 bases, with 15 bases remaining between them. The V gene's germline CDR1 is KGHSH and CDR2 LQKENI. The CDR3 reads CASSPRGGLSETQYF. The CDR3 DNA reads TGTGCCAGCTCACCAAGGGGTGGCTTATCTGAGACCCAGTACTTC.

The chain uses TRBV15 and TRBJ2-1, with unresolved D. There are 15 residues in the CDR3. Per germline, CDR1 LNHNV and CDR2 YYDKDF (reference sequence). The V and J ends lost 0 bases and 5 bases respectively, with 11 bases between them. The DNA of the CDR3 is TGTGCCACCAGCAGAGAGATTTCAGTAAACAATGAGCAGTTCTTC. It encodes CATSREISVNNEQFF. Full variable domain (remainder filled in from reference TRBV15 and TRBJ2-1): DAMVIQNPRYQVTQFGKPVTLSCSQTLNHNVMYWYQQKSSQAPKLLFHYYDKDFNNEADTPDNFQSRRPNTSFCFLDIRSPGLGDTAMYLCATSREISVNNEQFFGPGTRLTVL.